The 7 T cell receptor beta chains below all came from one sample that was sequenced in a study of metastatic and nonmetastatic thyroid tumors. Patients underwent thyroid surgery, and none had received any treatment before it. With MiXCR, TCRdb reprocessed the PCR reads. Found here are fewer than 20,000 clones, 25% to 30% of them singletons; the top ten hold about 23%. The specimen sequenced was tumor tissue. Receptors were obtained from a male donor with papillary thyroid cancer or a benign thyroid nodule (not recorded which). Some clones in this sample may be carry-over from other donors' samples.

This clone has ten or more counts. This chain joins TRBV18 and TRBJ2-7; D is possibly TRBD2 (6 bases). The CDR3 covers 13 residues. Between the trimmed V and J ends, which lost 0 bases and 6 bases, there was a span of 9 bases. In germline, CDR1 is KGHSH, CDR2 LQKENI. CDR3 DNA: TGTGCCAGCTCACCACCGGGGGGAACCGAGCAGTACTTC. The encoded protein is CASSPPGGTEQYF.

The sample holds a few counts of this clone. V is TRBV7-9 and J is TRBJ2-1; D is unresolved. The V gene lost 5 bases and the J gene lost 8 bases, with 10 bases spanning the gap. CDR3 size: 12 residues. CDR1 and CDR2 from the germline V gene are SEHNR and FQNEAQ (reference sequence). The CDR3: CASSPTRYEQFF. For the CDR3, the DNA is TGTGCCAGCAGCCCGACTCGTTATGAGCAGTTCTTC.

V usage is TRBV9 and J usage is TRBJ2-7; D remains ambiguous. V was clipped by 0 bases and J by 5 bases, with 12 bases between them. Germline V gene data show CDR1 as SGDLS and CDR2 as YYNGEE. This CDR3 is built from 14 residues. As DNA, the CDR3 is TGTGCCAGCAGCGTAGGTTTAGCCTCGGACGAGCAGTACTTC. As protein: CASSVGLASDEQYF.

This clone was seen repeatedly, ten times or more. The CDR3 nucleotides read TGTGCCAGCAGCCCGACCCGAGGGCGGGGGGGCACAGATACGCAGTATTTT. Translation: CASSPTRGRGGTDTQYF. V usage is TRBV6-5 and J usage is TRBJ2-3; 8 nucleotides line up with TRBD2. Germline V lookup: CDR1 MNHEY, CDR2 SVGAGI. The CDR3 contains 17 residues. V lost 6 bases, J lost 1 base, and 12 bases stayed unmatched.

The V call is TRBV5-1, the J call TRBJ1-2; 12 bases line up with TRBD1. The CDR3 is 15 amino acids. The ends lost 1 base at V and 4 bases at J; junction bases unmatched: 2. The germline CDR1 and CDR2 sequences are SGHRS and YFSETQ. The CDR3 region is CASSLSGQGAYGYTF. DNA of the CDR3: TGCGCCAGCAGCTTGTCGGGACAGGGGGCCTATGGCTACACCTTC.

This clone has a handful of counts. This chain uses TRBV15 with TRBJ2-2; D call uncertain. The CDR3 has 15 residues. The ends were cut back, 0 bases at V and 5 bases at J, with 10 bases in the middle. The germline V gene encodes CDR1 LNHNV and CDR2 YYDKDF (reference sequence). The CDR3 region is CATSRDPMSTGELFF. The CDR3 DNA follows: TGTGCCACCAGCAGAGATCCAATGAGTACCGGGGAGCTGTTTTTT. Full variable domain (remainder filled in from reference TRBV15 and TRBJ2-2): DAMVIQNPRYQVTQFGKPVTLSCSQTLNHNVMYWYQQKSSQAPKLLFHYYDKDFNNEADTPDNFQSRRPNTSFCFLDIRSPGLGDTAMYLCATSRDPMSTGELFFGEGSRLTVL.

This clone showed up just a few times. This same CDR3 is encoded by further DNA sequences in the sample. V usage is TRBV28 and J usage is TRBJ2-7; a possible D gene is TRBD1 (6 bases). Germline CDR1 MDHEN, CDR2 SYDVKM. V was pared by 5 bases and J by 0 bases, with 17 bases between. CDR3 length: 16 amino acids. CDR3 bases: TGTGCCAGCAGTCCACAGACAGGTTCTTTCTCCTACGAGCAGTACTTC. Translating gives CASSPQTGSFSYEQYF.